What follows are 3 T cell receptor beta chains derived from one specimen sequenced in a study of PD-1 blockade in classical Hodgkin lymphoma. Libraries were prepared by immunoSEQ multiplex PCR; TCRdb keeps only in-frame clonotypes and omits some of them. This table has more than 13,000 clones, about nine tenths appearing once. Time point described: cycle 4 day 1 (C4D1), after 5 to 7 weeks of nivolumab. Each and every patient relapsed after autologous stem cell transplantation, and patients got differing brentuximab vedotin exposure. Thawed PBMCs were subjected to magnetic negative selection, which yielded isolated CD8+ T cells. The input for sequencing was CD8+ T cells from blood, taken before the fourth cycle of nivolumab. The receptors derive from a human donor with classical Hodgkin lymphoma.

V is TRBV19 and J is TRBJ2-1; D is unresolved. V was clipped by 3 bases and J by 5 bases, with 5 bases between them. CDR1 LNHDA and CDR2 SQIVND come from the germline V gene (reference sequence). This CDR3 has 12 amino acids. The CDR3 DNA reads as TGTGCCAGTAGTATTGGCCACAATGAGCAGTTCTTC. This translates into CASSIGHNEQFF. The whole variable domain, remainder taken from reference TRBV19 and TRBJ2-1, is DGGITQSPKYLFRKEGQNVTLSCEQNLNHDAMYWYRQDPGQGLRLIYYSQIVNDFQKGDIAEGYSVSREKKESFPLTVTSAQKNPTAFYLCASSIGHNEQFFGPGTRLTVL.

V usage is TRBV16 and J usage is TRBJ1-4; D is possibly TRBD1 (6 bases). V lost 0 bases, J lost 8 bases, and 22 bases lay in between. The germline V gene encodes CDR1 KGHSY and CDR2 FQNENV. The CDR3 consists of 18 residues. The CDR3 protein is CASSQSGRGPNLGEKLFF. The CDR3 DNA reads as TGTGCCAGCAGCCAATCGGGCAGGGGACCGAATCTGGGAGAAAAACTGTTTTTT. Variable domain in full (rest from reference TRBV16 and TRBJ1-4): GEEVAQTPKHLVRGEGQKAKLYCAPIKGHSYVFWYQQVLKNEFKFLISFQNENVFDETGMPKERFSAKCLPNSPCSLEIQATKLEDSAVYFCASSQSGRGPNLGEKLFFGSGTQLSVL.

The V call is TRBV4-1, the J call TRBJ2-3; D possibly corresponds to TRBD2 (6 bases). V lost 0 bases and J lost 3, with 10 bases in between. This CDR3 has 15 amino acids. From germline, CDR1 is MGHRA and CDR2 YSYEKL. CDR3 bases: TGCGCCAGCAGCCAAGATGGAGGGAGTACAGATACGCAGTATTTT. Its protein product is CASSQDGGSTDTQYF.